The present TCR beta chain was sequenced within a study of blood T cell repertoires in COVID-19. Study-level background: From the United States, Italy and Spain came samples of acute and convalescent COVID-19. Sources were T cells, B-cell-depleted T cells, or PBMCs; the material itself was cDNA or gDNA.

Authors' analysis steps: Using reference gene primer amplification, nucleated cell counts were estimated. Libraries were prepared by immunoSEQ multiplex PCR; TCRdb keeps only in-frame clonotypes and omits some of them. V, J and clone size derive from that table, while D and trimming were established from the DNA sequence. The profile shows a few hundred thousand clones, over 75% of them singletons. V lost 7 bases, J lost 5 bases, and 13 bases lay in between. There are 12 residues in the CDR3. Germline CDR1 reads SGDLS; CDR2 reads YYNGEE. The TCR was taken from a woman aged 45-60 years with active or convalescent COVID-19. The sequencing input was peripheral blood. V and J are TRBV9 and TRBJ2-7; D not certain. CDR3 amino acids: CASSLLGDEQYF. The CDR3 nucleotides are TGTGCCAGCTCCCTGCTTGGAGACGAGCAGTACTTC.